The 22 T cell receptor beta chains below come from one sample, sequenced in a study of OX40 agonist ivuxolimab in advanced cancers. The library was made by the immunoSEQ multiplex PCR assay. The source is immuneACCESS, and TCRdb retained only in-frame sequences with V and J called. Part of the clones is not carried over; for the studies checked, unresolved V genes explain less than half of this, and the remainder is unexplained. This sample comprises tens of thousands of clones, approximately 86% of them detected only once. The top ten hold roughly 1.3% of the sample. Sequencing used CD4+ or CD8+ T cells sorted from blood, obtained in a trial of the OX40 agonist ivuxolimab. The receptors were gathered from an adult with an advanced solid tumor such as melanoma, head and neck, liver or kidney cancer.

The V and J genes are TRBV2 and TRBJ1-5; weak D call: TRBD1 (6 bases). Germline-derived CDR1 and CDR2 are SNHLY and FYNNEI. V lost 4 bases to trimming and J lost 0 bases, with 10 bases between them. CDR3 length: 15 residues. The CDR3 nucleotides read TGTGCCAGCAGTGCAGGGACAACTAGCAATCAGCCCCAGCATTTT. As protein: CASSAGTTSNQPQHF.

This clone was seen a handful of times. This chain joins TRBV14 and TRBJ2-7; no firm D call. V was trimmed by 1 base and J by 11 bases, leaving 9 bases between them. This CDR3 has 11 residues. Germline V gene sequence: CDR1 SGHDN, CDR2 FVKESK. The DNA of the CDR3 is TGTGCCAGCAGCCAAGGCGTCACAAAGTACTTC. This gives the protein CASSQGVTKYF.

This chain connects TRBV21-1 to TRBJ2-7; the tabulated D call, TRBD1, remains unverified against the DNA. TRBV21-1 is annotated as a pseudogene. The CDR3 has 14 amino acids. In DNA, the CDR3 is TGTGCCAGCAGCAAGCGGGACAGGGTTCACGAGCAGTACTTC. Its protein is CASSKRDRVHEQYF.

This chain connects TRBV7-3 to TRBJ1-1; TRBD1 might be the D (5 bases). Germline V gene sequence: CDR1 SGHTA, CDR2 FQGTGA. CDR3 length: 13 amino acids. V lost 3 bases to trimming and J lost 4 bases, with 9 bases between them. The CDR3 sequence is CASSFRVGTEAFF. CDR3 bases: TGTGCCAGCAGCTTCAGGGTTGGCACTGAAGCTTTCTTT.

The chain uses TRBV7-9 and TRBJ1-1; D remains ambiguous. V was clipped by 4 bases and J by 1 base, with 10 bases between them. Germline V gene lookup returns CDR1 SEHNR and CDR2 FQNEAQ (reference sequence). The CDR3 is 14 amino acids. CDR3 amino acids: CASSYDRGNTEAFF. The CDR3 DNA sequence: TGTGCCAGCAGCTACGACCGGGGGAACACTGAAGCTTTCTTT.

The J gene is TRBJ2-1, the V gene TRBV7-8, with 12 bases matching TRBD1. Unmatched junction bases numbered 3, after V lost 5 bases and J lost 7 bases. The CDR3 totals 14 residues. Germline CDR1 and CDR2: SGHVS and FQNEAQ. This CDR3 reads CASSGTGGWNEQFF. CDR3 sequence (DNA): TGTGCCAGCAGCGGGACAGGGGGCTGGAATGAGCAGTTCTTC.

V and J are TRBV15 and TRBJ2-6; 7 bases line up with TRBD1. CDR1 is LNHNV, CDR2 YYDKDF, per germline (reference sequence). This CDR3 contains 19 residues. Trimming removed 0 bases from V and 0 bases from J; junction bases left unmatched: 8. The CDR3 sequence: CATSRDSGTAHSGANVLTF. The CDR3 DNA reads TGTGCCACCAGCAGAGATTCGGGGACAGCCCACTCTGGGGCCAACGTCCTGACTTTC. Based on the CDR3 plus reference TRBV15 and TRBJ2-6, the full variable domain is DAMVIQNPRYQVTQFGKPVTLSCSQTLNHNVMYWYQQKSSQAPKLLFHYYDKDFNNEADTPDNFQSRRPNTSFCFLDIRSPGLGDTAMYLCATSRDSGTAHSGANVLTFGAGSRLTVL.

Here the CDR3 DNA reads TGTGCCAGCAGTGAATCTACGGGCAAGCCCATTCAGTACTTC. Amino acids: CASSESTGKPIQYF. The J gene is TRBJ2-4, the V gene TRBV25-1, with D hard to call. The germline V gene encodes CDR1 MGHDK and CDR2 SYGVNS. V was cut by 1 base and J by 9 bases, with 13 bases left in between. This CDR3 is built from 14 residues.

The chain uses TRBV6-4 and TRBJ1-2; D call uncertain. The V end lost 6 bases, the J end lost 4 bases, and 12 bases lay between the germline ends. The CDR3 extends over 13 amino acids. Germline CDR1 MRHNA, CDR2 SNTAGT. CDR3: CASSQQPGYGYTF. The CDR3 DNA reads TGTGCCAGCAGCCAACAGCCAGGCTATGGCTACACCTTC.

This rearrangement joins TRBV5-1 to TRBJ2-5; maybe TRBD1 (5 bases). Per the germline V gene, CDR1 is SGHRS and CDR2 is YFSETQ. This CDR3 has 15 residues. V was trimmed by 0 bases and J by 1 base, leaving 10 bases between them. CDR3 amino acids: CASSLAGQTQETQYF. The CDR3 DNA reads as TGCGCCAGCAGCTTGGCTGGACAAACCCAAGAGACCCAGTACTTC.

This chain connects TRBV9 to TRBJ1-1; D is undetermined. From germline, CDR1 is SGDLS and CDR2 YYNGEE. CDR3 length equals 15 residues. V shed 0 bases and J shed 0 bases, with 9 bases lying between them. Written as DNA, the CDR3 is TGTGCCAGCAGCGTAGAGGCGGGGATGAACACTGAAGCTTTCTTT. Protein: CASSVEAGMNTEAFF.

The chain couples TRBV18 to TRBJ1-1, with a weak D call TRBD1 (5 bases). CDR3 length equals 15 residues. Per germline, CDR1 KGHSH and CDR2 LQKENI. V was shortened by 3 bases and J by 7 bases, with 18 bases between the two germline ends. This CDR3 is CASSPRGTDEGEAFF. The CDR3 DNA sequence: TGTGCCAGCTCACCCCGAGGGACGGACGAGGGTGAAGCTTTCTTT.

The chain is built from TRBV5-4 and TRBJ1-3; no definite D call. Trimming stripped 0 bases from V and 4 bases from J, with 5 bases between. Germline lookup yields CDR1 SGHNT and CDR2 YYREEE (reference sequence). This CDR3 contains 13 residues. CDR3 in amino acids: CASSLVSGNTIYF. The CDR3 region has the DNA TGTGCCAGCAGCTTGGTTTCCGGAAACACCATATATTTT. Combining the CDR3 with reference TRBV5-4 and TRBJ1-3 gives the whole variable domain ETGVTQSPTHLIKTRGQQVTLRCSSQSGHNTVSWYQQALGQGPQFIFQYYREEENGRGNFPPRFSGLQFPNYSSELNVNALELDDSALYLCASSLVSGNTIYFGEGSWLTVV.

V and J are TRBV6-1 and TRBJ2-7; no reliable D call. The CDR3 is 13 residues long. Trimming removed 2 bases at V and 3 bases at J, with 8 bases between. Per the germline V gene, CDR1 is MNHNS and CDR2 is SASEGT. The CDR3, as DNA: TGTGCCAGCAGTGAAACAACAGACTACGAGCAGTACTTC. The encoded protein is CASSETTDYEQYF.

The rearrangement joins TRBV7-9 to TRBJ1-5, with 11 bases that match TRBD1. Trimming took 4 bases from V and 2 from J; bases not matched to a gene: 7. The CDR3 loop spans 17 amino acids. CDR1 and CDR2 (germline): SEHNR, FQNEAQ (reference sequence). In DNA, the CDR3 is TGTGCCAGCAGCTCGGGGACAGGGGGTTCAGGCAATCAGCCCCAGCATTTT. Translating gives CASSSGTGGSGNQPQHF.

Only one count was recorded for this clone. The rearrangement uses TRBV5-1 and TRBJ1-4; the D is unclear. V shed 2 bases and J shed 5 bases, with 7 bases lying between them. The CDR3 runs to 13 residues. Germline CDR1 is SGHRS and CDR2 is YFSETQ. The chain's CDR3 is CASSLGRNEKLFF. The DNA of the CDR3 is TGCGCCAGCAGCTTAGGTCGCAATGAAAAACTGTTTTTT.

The chain employs TRBV5-4 and TRBJ2-2; D is possibly TRBD1 (5 bases). V dropped 3 bases and J dropped 1 base, with 10 bases sitting between them. Germline values: CDR1 SGHNT, CDR2 YYREEE (reference sequence). CDR3 size: 15 residues. The CDR3 reads CASSSPRGNTGELFF. Here the CDR3 DNA reads TGTGCCAGCAGCTCGCCAAGGGGGAACACCGGGGAGCTGTTTTTT. Based on the CDR3 plus reference TRBV5-4 and TRBJ2-2, the full variable domain is ETGVTQSPTHLIKTRGQQVTLRCSSQSGHNTVSWYQQALGQGPQFIFQYYREEENGRGNFPPRFSGLQFPNYSSELNVNALELDDSALYLCASSSPRGNTGELFFGEGSRLTVL.

V and J are TRBV11-2 and TRBJ2-2; D gene ambiguous. Deletions cut 0 bases from V and 7 bases from J, with 12 bases between. Germline CDR1 SGHAT, CDR2 FQNNGV. The CDR3 extends over 15 amino acids. The CDR3 here is CASSLDRSSGGELFF. The CDR3, as DNA: TGTGCCAGCAGCTTAGATCGGAGCTCGGGCGGGGAGCTGTTTTTT.

This chain joins TRBV6-6 and TRBJ2-3; the match to TRBD1 covers 10 bases. The CDR3 covers 12 residues. The germline V gene has CDR1 MNHNY and CDR2 SVGAGI (reference sequence). V shed 6 bases, J shed 9 bases, and the junction held 3 bases outside the gene matches. CDR3 sequence reads: CASRGQGRTQYF. The DNA for the CDR3 is TGTGCCAGCAGGGGACAGGGGCGGACGCAGTATTTT.

The chain is built from TRBV7-8 and TRBJ1-1, with a possible D match to TRBD1 (5 bases). Germline assignment: CDR1 SGHVS and CDR2 FQNEAQ. The CDR3 extends over 17 amino acids. Trimming cost V 0 bases and J 3 bases, with 17 bases left between them. The CDR3 nucleotides are TGTGCCAGCAGCTTAGCGCTCTGGGACGATTATCACACTGAAGCTTTCTTT. Its protein is CASSLALWDDYHTEAFF.

This rearrangement joins TRBV30 to TRBJ1-3; D gene unclear. This CDR3 region has 14 residues. Deletions cut 2 bases from V and 2 bases from J, with 10 bases between. CDR1 GTSNPN and CDR2 SVGIG come from the germline V gene (reference sequence). CDR3 DNA: TGTGCCTGGAGTCCAGACTATCCTGGAAACACCATATATTTT. Protein product: CAWSPDYPGNTIYF. The full variable domain, in which reference TRBV30 and TRBJ1-3 provide the parts outside the CDR3, is SQTIHQWPATLVQPVGSPLSLECTVEGTSNPNLYWYRQAAGRGLQLLFYSVGIGQISSEVPQNLSASRPQDRQFILSSKKLLLSDSGFYLCAWSPDYPGNTIYFGEGSWLTVV.

J is TRBJ2-5 and V is TRBV7-3; D might be TRBD1 or TRBD2, each matching 6 bases. V was trimmed by 2 bases and J by 5 bases, leaving 15 bases between them. This CDR3 has 15 residues. Germline CDR1 and CDR2: SGHTA and FQGTGA. The CDR3 DNA is TGTGCCAGCAGCTTAGAAATCGGGGGCCGGGAGACCCAGTACTTC. It codes for CASSLEIGGRETQYF.